The T cell receptor (beta chain) described here comes from a study of neurological immune-mediated disorders. The germline V and J ends were trimmed by 6 bases and 9 bases, with 18 bases remaining between them. This CDR3 spans 14 amino acids. Germline V gene data show CDR1 as MNHEY and CDR2 as SMNVEV (reference sequence). This clonotype was detected many times. One entry per CDR3 protein, called by TCRdb with MiXCR from the 5' RACE reads. The sample has fewer than 75,000 distinct CDR3 sequences, 4.5% to 5.5% seen once. This rearrangement joins TRBV27 to TRBJ1-5, with D tentatively TRBD1 (5 bases). The source material was PBMCs. This clonotype was sampled from a man younger than 45 with multiple sclerosis. This CDR3 reads CASSLSGRGMPQHF. The CDR3 DNA sequence: TGTGCCAGCAGCTTGTCAGGGAGGGGTATGCCCCAGCATTTT.